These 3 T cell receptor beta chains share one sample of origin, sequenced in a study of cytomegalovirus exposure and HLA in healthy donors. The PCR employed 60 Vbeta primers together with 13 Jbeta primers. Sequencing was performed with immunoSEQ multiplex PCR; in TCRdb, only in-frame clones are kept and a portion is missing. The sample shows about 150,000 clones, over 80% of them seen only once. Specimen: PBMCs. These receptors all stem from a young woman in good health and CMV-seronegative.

DNA for the CDR3: TGCGCCAGCAGCTCCTGGACAGGCCGCATGAACACTGAAGCTTTCTTT. Protein: CASSSWTGRMNTEAFF. The V gene is TRBV5-1, the J gene TRBJ1-1, with 7 bases aligning to TRBD1. The V gene's germline CDR1 is SGHRS and CDR2 YFSETQ. The CDR3 is made up of 16 amino acids. V was clipped by 3 bases and J by 0 bases; unmatched bases: 8.

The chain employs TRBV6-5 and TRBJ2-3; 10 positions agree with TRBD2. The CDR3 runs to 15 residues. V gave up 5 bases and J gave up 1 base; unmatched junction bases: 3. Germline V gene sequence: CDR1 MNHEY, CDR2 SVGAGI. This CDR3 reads CASSHGTSGTDTQYF. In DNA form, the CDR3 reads TGTGCCAGCAGTCACGGGACTAGCGGCACAGATACGCAGTATTTT.

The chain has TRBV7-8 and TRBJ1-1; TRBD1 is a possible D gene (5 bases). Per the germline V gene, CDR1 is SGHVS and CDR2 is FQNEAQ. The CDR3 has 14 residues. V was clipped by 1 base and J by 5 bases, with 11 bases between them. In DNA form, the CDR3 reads TGTGCCAGCAGCTTAGTATCTGGGGCTACTGAAGCTTTCTTT. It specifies CASSLVSGATEAFF.